This is a list of T cell receptor beta chains from one sample in a study of Graves' ophthalmopathy and Graves' hyperthyroidism. MiXCR, applied by TCRdb to the multiplex PCR reads, yields one record per CDR3 protein. Here the sample spans about 420,000 distinct CDR3 sequences, approximately 21% being singletons. Sequences were obtained from peripheral blood. All receptors derive from a woman younger than 35 with stable Graves' hyperthyroidism. CDR3s include the opening cysteine and the closing phenylalanine or tryptophan. D genes are given only for firm matches. A clone size is listed for some rows: how often the clone was seen (once, few, many), or a class if it is expanded.

TRBV6-5,.,TRBJ2-2,many,TGTGCCAGCAGTTACTCACCAGGAGTTTCCGGGGAGCTGTTTTTT,CASSYSPGVSGELFF
TRBV15,.,TRBJ1-5,many,TGTGCCACCAGCAGAGTCTTCGGGTGGGGGAGCAATCAGCCCCAGCATTTT,CATSRVFGWGSNQPQHF
TRBV20-1,.,TRBJ2-2,few,TGCAGTGCTAGGGCCAGGTCGTCCACCGGGGAGCTGTTTTTT,CSARARSSTGELFF
TRBV20-1,.,TRBJ2-5,many,TGCAGTGCTAGTCGAGACGGAAAAGAGACCCAGTACTTC,CSASRDGKETQYF
TRBV25-1,.,TRBJ2-2,many,TGTGCCAGCAGCGATTCTTTAGGGACGAACACCGGGGAGCTGTTTTTT,CASSDSLGTNTGELFF
TRBV28,.,TRBJ2-5,.,TGTGCCAGCCGGGACATTGGCCAGGAGACCCAGTACTTC,CASRDIGQETQYF
TRBV6-2/TRBV6-3,.,TRBJ2-7,many,TGTGCCAGCAGTTATGGATGGTCCTACGAGCAGTACTTC,CASSYGWSYEQYF
TRBV20-1,.,TRBJ2-5,many,TGCAGTGCTTTGACAGGGGAGGGCGAGACCCAGTACTTC,CSALTGEGETQYF
TRBV20-1,TRBD1,TRBJ1-1,many,TGCAGTGCTAGAGCGTTCCCGGGGACAGGCCCCCGGACTGAAGCTTTCTTT,CSARAFPGTGPRTEAFF
TRBV12-3/TRBV12-4,.,TRBJ2-2,many,TGTGCCAGCAGCCGGGGACAAAACGGGGAGCTGTTTTTT,CASSRGQNGELFF
TRBV7-9,TRBD2,TRBJ2-7,many,TGTGCCAGCAGCACCCTAGCGGGAAGGTTTTACGAGCAGTACTTC,CASSTLAGRFYEQYF
TRBV6-2/TRBV6-3,.,TRBJ2-7,.,TGTGCCAGCAGCCCTCCGTTCTCAGTCTACGAGCAGTACTTC,CASSPPFSVYEQYF
TRBV4-1,.,TRBJ1-5,many,TGCGCCAGCAGCCAAGAGGGGATAGGGCGCAATCAGCCCCAGCATTTT,CASSQEGIGRNQPQHF
TRBV19,.,TRBJ2-3,.,TGTGCCAGTAGTATTGGAACCCTAAATACGCAGTATTTT,CASSIGTLNTQYF
TRBV11-1,TRBD2,TRBJ2-7,few,TGTGCCAGCAGCTTACCAGCGGGGCACTCCTACGAGCAGTACTTC,CASSLPAGHSYEQYF
TRBV6-4,TRBD1,TRBJ1-5,.,TGTGCCAGCAGGACCCCCTTCTGGGGACAGGAGGATTATCAGCCCCAGCATTTT,CASRTPFWGQEDYQPQHF
TRBV6-5,.,TRBJ2-2,.,TGTGCCAGCAGTTACGGCAGCGCGAACACCGGGGAGCTGTTTTTT,CASSYGSANTGELFF
TRBV7-2,TRBD1,TRBJ1-5,many,TGTGCCAGCAGCTTTCAACAGGGGGCGAATCAGCCCCAGCATTTT,CASSFQQGANQPQHF
TRBV20-1,TRBD1,TRBJ1-5,many,TGCAGTGCTAGCGGACAGGGGCGGCCCCAGCATTTT,CSASGQGRPQHF
TRBV6-1,.,TRBJ2-7,many,TGTGCCAGCAGTGAATTTTCCAGGGGCGAGCAGTACTTC,CASSEFSRGEQYF
TRBV25-1,.,TRBJ1-2,many,TGTGCCAGCAGTGAACGGCCCCTAATTGACGGCTACACCTTC,CASSERPLIDGYTF
TRBV6-4,.,TRBJ2-3,many,TGTGGCAGCAGTCCCGGACTAAGGGATACGCAGTATTTT,CGSSPGLRDTQYF
TRBV28,TRBD1,TRBJ2-7,many,TGTGCCAGCAGTATGGACAGGGGTTACTACGAGCAGTACTTC,CASSMDRGYYEQYF
TRBV6-2/TRBV6-3,.,TRBJ2-7,many,TGTGCCAGCCGGTCGGGGGGCGAGTACGAGCAGTACTTC,CASRSGGEYEQYF